This T cell receptor beta chain was identified in a study of T cells in Graves' hyperthyroidism and ophthalmopathy. The CDR3 has 15 residues. V was clipped by 1 base and J by 2 bases; unmatched bases: 4. Germline CDR1 is SGHTA and CDR2 is FQGNSA. Amplification of TCR beta CDR3 regions used RNA as the template. The TCR CDR3 was amplified in a first-round RT-PCR using the HTBI primer set. MiXCR, applied by TCRdb to the multiplex PCR reads, yields one record per CDR3 protein. The data hold hundreds of thousands of distinct CDR3 sequences, with about 24% observed a single time. The table lists this clonotype with many counts.

Source material: blood. The rearrangement uses TRBV7-2 and TRBJ2-7; 8 nucleotides align to TRBD1. The source is a woman in her 30s with Graves' ophthalmopathy. This CDR3 reads CASSLGDRSAYEQYF. CDR3 coding DNA: TGTGCCAGCAGCTTAGGGGACAGGAGCGCCTACGAGCAGTACTTC.